Listed below are T cell receptor beta chains from one sample, sequenced in a study of CD8 T cells in ankylosing spondylitis. TCRdb re-called the 5' RACE reads with MiXCR, one entry per CDR3 protein. In the table there are a few hundred thousand distinct CDR3 sequences, 8% to 11% of which are singletons. The sample was blood, either unsorted or a sorted T cell fraction (not recorded which). Receptor source: a male donor with ankylosing spondylitis or in good health (not recorded which). Both conserved end residues are part of each CDR3. The D gene is left open where the match is weak. Part of the rows lack a size; the others show once, few, many or a class for expanded clones.

size	J	V	D	CDR3	DNA
NA	TRBJ1-2	TRBV5-5	NA	CASSHSSGQKYGYTF	TGTGCCAGCAGCCACTCCTCGGGACAAAAGTATGGCTACACCTTC
many	TRBJ2-7	TRBV28	NA	CASMGQVYEQYF	TGTGCCAGCATGGGCCAGGTCTACGAGCAGTACTTC
few	TRBJ1-1	TRBV29-1	NA	CSVGSGTDMNTEAFF	TGCAGCGTTGGGTCCGGGACGGATATGAACACTGAAGCTTTCTTT
many	TRBJ2-2	TRBV4-2	NA	CASSHQKGGTGELFF	TGTGCCAGCAGCCATCAAAAGGGCGGCACCGGGGAGCTGTTTTTT
many	TRBJ2-7	TRBV6-1	NA	CASRENTGSAYEQYF	TGTGCCAGCAGAGAAAACACAGGGTCTGCCTACGAGCAGTACTTC
many	TRBJ2-2	TRBV20-1	TRBD2	CSASSGGANTGELFF	TGCAGTGCCAGTAGCGGGGGGGCCAACACCGGGGAGCTGTTTTTT
many	TRBJ2-2	TRBV24-1	NA	CATGTTNTGELFF	TGTGCCACCGGGACCACGAACACCGGGGAGCTGTTTTTT
many	TRBJ2-4	TRBV29-1	NA	CSVDRGRDIQYF	TGCAGCGTTGACAGGGGTCGAGACATTCAGTACTTC
NA	TRBJ1-1	TRBV5-6	NA	CASSHAVWASDTEAFF	TGTGCCAGCAGCCATGCGGTTTGGGCTTCGGACACTGAAGCTTTCTTT
NA	TRBJ1-5	TRBV3-1	TRBD1	CAEPRSNRGKDQPQHF	TGTGCCGAACCAAGGAGTAACAGGGGAAAAGATCAGCCCCAGCATTTT
many	TRBJ1-3	TRBV12-3/TRBV12-4	NA	CASSWGRSGNTIYF	TGTGCCAGCAGTTGGGGGCGCTCTGGAAACACCATATATTTT
many	TRBJ1-3	TRBV7-9	TRBD1	CASSPTGGLISGNTIYF	TGTGCCAGCAGCCCGACAGGGGGCTTAATCTCTGGAAACACCATATATTTT
many	TRBJ2-7	TRBV7-2	NA	CASSYDRTYEQYF	TGTGCCAGCAGCTACGACCGCACCTACGAGCAGTACTTC
NA	TRBJ2-7	TRBV20-1	NA	CSASLPGEQYF	TGCAGTGCTAGTCTCCCGGGCGAGCAGTACTTC
NA	TRBJ1-5	TRBV3-1	NA	CASSQGVRQPQHF	TGTGCCAGCAGCCAAGGGGTAAGACAGCCCCAGCATTTT
many	TRBJ1-2	TRBV27	TRBD1	CASRWDRGNGYTF	TGTGCCAGCAGATGGGACAGGGGAAACGGCTACACCTTC
NA	TRBJ2-5	TRBV5-4	NA	CASSLESAMQETQYF	TGTGCCAGCAGCTTGGAGTCGGCCATGCAAGAGACCCAGTACTTC
NA	TRBJ2-5	TRBV10-3	TRBD1	CAISEGQGAGETQYF	TGTGCCATCAGTGAAGGACAGGGGGCTGGAGAGACCCAGTACTTC
many	TRBJ1-1	TRBV12-3/TRBV12-4	NA	CASTLETANTEAFF	TGTGCCAGCACCCTAGAGACGGCAAACACTGAAGCTTTCTTT
NA	TRBJ2-3	TRBV7-2	TRBD2	CASSLALAGADTQYF	TGTGCCAGCAGCTTAGCGCTAGCGGGAGCAGATACGCAGTATTTT
many	TRBJ2-7	TRBV5-8	TRBD1	CASSLDRGYEQYF	TGTGCCAGCAGCTTGGACAGGGGCTACGAGCAGTACTTC
many	TRBJ2-3	TRBV5-1	NA	CASSWGASTDTQYF	TGCGCCAGCAGCTGGGGGGCTAGCACAGATACGCAGTATTTT
few	TRBJ2-7	TRBV5-1	NA	CASSWDSPGGYEQYF	TGCGCCAGCAGCTGGGATTCTCCGGGCGGCTACGAGCAGTACTTC
NA	TRBJ1-5	TRBV7-8	TRBD1	CASSLGTGAGQPQHF	TGTGCCAGCAGCTTAGGGACAGGGGCGGGCCAGCCCCAGCATTTT
few	TRBJ1-4	TRBV7-8	NA	CASSIGGHSLFPTNEKLFF	TGTGCCAGCAGCATTGGTGGACACTCACTATTCCCAACTAATGAAAAACTGTTTTTT
many	TRBJ2-1	TRBV7-3	TRBD2	CASSLPERGLAGGYNEQFF	TGTGCCAGCAGCTTACCAGAAAGGGGGCTAGCGGGAGGCTACAATGAGCAGTTCTTC
NA	TRBJ2-7	TRBV28	TRBD1	CASNFWVTRVDGGQGTYEQYF	TGTGCCAGCAATTTTTGGGTCACACGTGTTGACGGGGGACAGGGTACCTACGAGCAGTACTTC
NA	TRBJ2-2	TRBV28	NA	CASSDPFGIGELFF	TGTGCCAGCAGTGACCCTTTTGGTATCGGGGAGCTGTTTTTT
many	TRBJ1-6	TRBV29-1	TRBD1	CSVRTGDSPLHF	TGCAGCGTGAGGACAGGTGATTCACCCCTCCACTTT
many	TRBJ1-3	TRBV18	NA	CASSDPPGNTIYF	TGTGCCAGCTCCGACCCACCTGGAAACACCATATATTTT
many	TRBJ2-5	TRBV10-3	NA	CAISESQETQYF	TGTGCCATCAGTGAGTCCCAGGAGACCCAGTACTTC
few	TRBJ1-2	TRBV28	TRBD1	CASSSQGGQLGYGYTF	TGTGCCAGCAGTTCCCAGGGGGGCCAGCTAGGCTATGGCTACACCTTC
many	TRBJ2-3	TRBV2	NA	CASSETSITDTQYF	TGTGCCAGCAGTGAAACGTCTATCACAGATACGCAGTATTTT
many	TRBJ2-5	TRBV18	NA	CASSPKSNSQETQYF	TGTGCCAGCTCACCAAAGTCGAACTCCCAAGAGACCCAGTACTTC
many	TRBJ1-5	TRBV28	NA	CASSLSGRYQPQHF	TGTGCCAGCAGTTTATCAGGGAGGTATCAGCCCCAGCATTTT
many	TRBJ1-4	TRBV29-1	NA	CSAGGRGEKLFF	TGCAGCGCCGGAGGCCGGGGTGAAAAACTGTTTTTT
once	TRBJ1-1	TRBV7-2	TRBD1	CASSLAGTDTEAFF	TGTGCCAGCAGCTTAGCCGGGACAGACACTGAAGCTTTCTTT
few	TRBJ1-1	TRBV5-1	TRBD1	CASSLWQGENAEAFF	TGCGCCAGCAGCTTGTGGCAGGGGGAAAACGCTGAAGCTTTCTTT
few	TRBJ1-5	TRBV20-1	TRBD1	CSARPDREGQPQHF	TGCAGTGCACGCCCCGACAGGGAAGGTCAGCCCCAGCATTTT
once	TRBJ1-4	TRBV6-1	NA	CASSQLRGVGEKLFF	TGTGCCAGCTCCCAACTGCGGGGGGTGGGTGAAAAACTGTTTTTT
many	TRBJ2-3	TRBV5-1	TRBD2	CASSPTLAGGPTDTQYF	TGCGCCAGCAGCCCGACACTAGCGGGGGGGCCTACAGATACGCAGTATTTT
many	TRBJ2-5	TRBV7-6	NA	CASSSSRGETQYF	TGTGCCAGCAGCTCCTCCCGGGGGGAGACCCAGTACTTC
many	TRBJ1-1	TRBV6-1	TRBD1	CASREGGMNTEAFF	TGTGCCAGCCGGGAAGGGGGCATGAACACTGAAGCTTTCTTT
few	TRBJ2-6	TRBV6-1	NA	CASSGTVELSGANVLTF	TGTGCCAGCAGTGGGACAGTTGAACTCTCTGGGGCCAACGTCCTGACTTTC
many	TRBJ2-1	TRBV7-2	TRBD1	CASSTEGQGVHEQFF	TGTGCCAGCAGCACCGAGGGACAGGGGGTCCATGAGCAGTTCTTC
many	TRBJ1-6	TRBV12-3/TRBV12-4	NA	CASSPSRANSPLHF	TGTGCCAGCAGCCCATCCAGGGCCAATTCACCCCTCCACTTT
many	TRBJ2-2	TRBV15	NA	CASRAGINTGELFF	TGTGCCTCACGGGCTGGGATCAACACCGGGGAGCTGTTTTTT
many	TRBJ1-2	TRBV12-3/TRBV12-4	TRBD1	CASSKPGQNYGYTF	TGTGCCAGCAGTAAACCGGGACAGAACTATGGCTACACCTTC
many	TRBJ2-1	TRBV7-2	TRBD2	CASSVAGQHYNEQFF	TGTGCCAGCAGCGTAGCGGGGCAACACTACAATGAGCAGTTCTTC
many	TRBJ1-2	TRBV5-6	NA	CASSQNLERYGYTF	TGTGCCAGCAGCCAAAACCTCGAACGCTATGGCTACACCTTC